Below are 11 T cell receptor beta chains sequenced from a single sample in a study of blood T cell repertoires in COVID-19. Here immunoSEQ multiplex PCR was the method, and the copy in TCRdb shows in-frame clones only, minus some. The top ten hold 3.7% of the sample, which has approximately 300,000 clones, about 87% seen once. Sequenced: peripheral blood. The receptors shown here come from a woman in her 40s with acute or convalescent COVID-19.

In DNA form, the CDR3 reads TGTGCCAGCAGCTCGGGACAGGAGTCCTATAATTCACCCCTCCACTTT. Its translation: CASSSGQESYNSPLHF. The J gene is TRBJ1-6, the V gene TRBV13; 8 nucleotides line up with TRBD1. The CDR3 contains 16 residues. Per the germline V gene, CDR1 is PRHDT and CDR2 is FYEKMQ (reference sequence). The junction had 3 bases not matched to a gene; V was cut back by 4 bases and J by 1 base. Full variable domain (outside the CDR3, taken from reference TRBV13 and TRBJ1-6): AAGVIQSPRHLIKEKRETATLKCYPIPRHDTVYWYQQGPGQDPQFLISFYEKMQSDKGSIPDRFSAQQFSDYHSELNMSSLELGDSALYFCASSSGQESYNSPLHFGNGTRLTVT.

V and J are TRBV2 and TRBJ1-1; D is perhaps TRBD1 (6 bases). Trimming took 5 bases from V and 0 from J, leaving 16 bases between them. Germline lookup yields CDR1 SNHLY and CDR2 FYNNEI. The CDR3 totals 16 residues. The CDR3 nucleotides are TGTGCCAGCAGTTCAACGCCGGGACACATGAACACTGAAGCTTTCTTT. This codes for CASSSTPGHMNTEAFF.

This clone was counted a few times. The chain combines TRBV5-1 with TRBJ1-2; 8 nucleotides align to TRBD1. J was trimmed by 4 bases and V by 3 bases; bases with no gene match: 8. The CDR3 length is 15 residues. The germline V gene encodes CDR1 SGHRS and CDR2 YFSETQ. The CDR3 DNA sequence: TGCGCCAGCAGCTCCGGACAGGGAAAGGGCTATGGCTACACCTTC. Encoded protein: CASSSGQGKGYGYTF.

This chain joins TRBV6-1 and TRBJ1-2; no clear D gene. V lost 1 base and J 4 bases, leaving 13 bases between the germline ends. There are 15 residues in the CDR3. Germline V gene sequence: CDR1 MNHNS, CDR2 SASEGT. The CDR3 bases are TGTGCCAGCAGTGAAGACCAGGTGGGGAGCTATGGCTACACCTTC. Translated: CASSEDQVGSYGYTF.

This clone was seen just once. The chain employs TRBV2 and TRBJ1-2; TRBD1 aligns across 10 bases. Germline assignment: CDR1 SNHLY and CDR2 FYNNEI. V shed 3 bases and J 3 bases; nucleotides not matched to a gene: 1. The CDR3 length is 14 residues. CDR3 residues: CASSEGTGDYGYTF. The CDR3 nucleotides read TGTGCCAGCAGTGAGGGGACAGGGGACTATGGCTACACCTTC.

This chain connects TRBV10-3 to TRBJ2-3, with TRBD2 identical over 8 bases. CDR1 ENHRY and CDR2 SYGVKD come from the germline V gene. There are 15 residues in the CDR3. The V segment lost 3 bases and the J segment 3 bases; nucleotides outside the gene matches: 5. The CDR3 sequence: CAISELRGATDTQYF. In nucleotides, the CDR3 is TGTGCCATCAGTGAATTGCGGGGGGCAACAGATACGCAGTATTTT.

J is TRBJ1-6 and V is TRBV7-9, with D hard to call. CDR1 is SEHNR and CDR2 is FQNEAQ in the germline V gene (reference sequence). The CDR3 covers 12 residues. V was cut by 5 bases and J by 7 bases, with 6 bases left in between. CDR3 region: CASSRGNSPLHF. In DNA form, the CDR3 reads TGTGCCAGCAGCAGAGGGAATTCACCCCTCCACTTT.

The rearrangement joins TRBV29-1 to TRBJ1-4; D may be TRBD1 (6 bases). Germline assignment: CDR1 SQVTM and CDR2 ANQGSEA. This CDR3 has 13 amino acids. V lost 0 bases, J lost 10 bases, and 12 bases lay in between. The CDR3 sequence is CSVEDFQGRKLFF. CDR3 in DNA: TGCAGCGTTGAAGATTTTCAGGGGAGAAAACTGTTTTTT.

J is TRBJ2-3 and V is TRBV10-3; 9 bases are shared with TRBD2. Germline trimming cut 8 bases from V and 4 bases from J; bases unmatched to any gene: 7. This CDR3 region has 14 residues. Germline V gene data show CDR1 as ENHRY and CDR2 as SYGVKD. CDR3 region: CAIARGGPSDTQYF. CDR3 DNA sequence: TGTGCCATCGCGCGGGGGGGGCCTTCAGATACGCAGTATTTT.

This rearrangement joins TRBV25-1 to TRBJ1-6, with TRBD1 as a possible D gene (6 bases). The germline V gene has CDR1 MGHDK and CDR2 SYGVNS. V gave up 1 base and J gave up 7 bases, with 11 bases separating them. The CDR3 consists of 15 residues. The CDR3 coding sequence is TGTGCCAGCAGTGAATTTCAGGGGAGAAATTCACCCCTCCACTTT. Its translation is CASSEFQGRNSPLHF.

V usage is TRBV12-3 or TRBV12-4 and J usage is TRBJ1-5; D is uncertain. Trimming removed 3 bases from V and 6 bases from J, with 3 bases in between. The length of the CDR3 is 11 residues. The CDR3 sequence: CASSFSQPQHF. The CDR3 DNA follows: TGTGCCAGCAGTTTCAGTCAGCCCCAGCATTTT.